Following are 28 T cell receptor beta chains from one sample sequenced in a study of cytotoxic CD8 clonotypes in ibrutinib-treated CLL. Clones were sequenced by immunoSEQ multiplex PCR, and TCRdb holds only the in-frame ones, with some missing. The table has 250,000 to 350,000 clones, around 77% seen once; the top ten hold about 6%. The source material was PBMCs, sampled at disease progression, from a patient treated with ibrutinib. The source is a human donor with chronic lymphocytic leukemia.

This clone occurred once. This chain joins TRBV29-1 and TRBJ2-7; 10 nucleotides align to TRBD1. Trimming cost V 4 bases and J 6 bases; bases outside gene matches: 6. This CDR3 comprises 13 residues. The germline V gene encodes CDR1 SQVTM and CDR2 ANQGSEA. The DNA for the CDR3 is TGCAGCGTTGTGGACAGGGGGGACTTCGAGCAGTACTTC. This sequence encodes CSVVDRGDFEQYF.

This sequence joins TRBV10-3 and TRBJ2-1, with 8 nucleotides matching TRBD2. There are 15 residues in the CDR3. V gave up 4 bases and J gave up 3 bases; unmatched junction bases: 5. Germline V gene sequence: CDR1 ENHRY, CDR2 SYGVKD. The CDR3 loop reads CAISVGSGGYNEQFF. CDR3 DNA sequence: TGTGCCATCAGTGTAGGGAGCGGGGGCTACAATGAGCAGTTCTTC.

This clone came up a few times. The V and J genes are TRBV19 and TRBJ1-3, with TRBD1 as a possible D gene (5 bases). CDR3 length: 16 residues. Looked up from germline, CDR1 is LNHDA and CDR2 is SQIVND (reference sequence). The V end was cut by 5 bases, the J end by 0 bases, with 14 bases between. CDR3 loop: CASSASGISSGNTIYF. For the CDR3, the DNA is TGTGCCAGTAGTGCGTCAGGGATTAGCTCTGGAAACACCATATATTTT.

This clone was seen once. CDR3 in amino acids: CASSLVRGLETYEQYF. As DNA, the CDR3 is TGTGCCAGCAGCTTAGTCAGGGGACTAGAGACCTACGAGCAGTACTTC. V and J are TRBV5-8 and TRBJ2-7, with 8 bases identical to TRBD2. CDR1 is SGHTS and CDR2 is YDEGEE in the germline V gene. Trimming at V came to 2 bases and at J to 2 bases, leaving 9 bases not matched to a gene. CDR3 length: 16 residues.

The rearrangement links TRBV6-4 to TRBJ2-1, with 10 nucleotides matching TRBD1. Germline V gene sequence: CDR1 MRHNA, CDR2 SNTAGT. This CDR3 has 20 residues. The junction had 23 bases not matched to a gene; V was cut back by 8 bases and J by 4 bases. The CDR3 spells CASGTGETFFSGEGYNEQFF. DNA for the CDR3: TGTGCCAGCGGGACAGGGGAAACGTTTTTTAGCGGAGAGGGTTACAATGAGCAGTTCTTC.

This rearrangement joins TRBV6-1 to TRBJ1-2; D possibly corresponds to TRBD1 (6 bases). Germline V gene lookup returns CDR1 MNHNS and CDR2 SASEGT. The CDR3 is made up of 16 amino acids. The V end lost 2 bases, the J end lost 4 bases, and 17 bases lay between the germline ends. The CDR3 nucleotides read TGTGCCAGCAGTGAAAATCTTTTGGGGGCAAGCTATGGCTACACCTTC. Translation: CASSENLLGASYGYTF.

This clone was detected only a few times. The chain is built from TRBV11-2 and TRBJ2-7; TRBD2 aligns across 9 bases. Germline CDR1 is SGHAT and CDR2 is FQNNGV. CDR3 length: 15 residues. V shed 5 bases and J 3 bases; nucleotides not matched to a gene: 8. The CDR3 here is CASSQGVAGVYEQYF. For the CDR3, the DNA is TGTGCCAGCAGCCAAGGGGTAGCGGGAGTCTACGAGCAGTACTTC.

The chain combines TRBV7-2 with TRBJ1-2, with 9 positions matching TRBD1. The CDR3 sequence is 14 residues long. Trimming cost V 5 bases and J 4 bases; bases outside gene matches: 5. Germline V gene sequence: CDR1 SGHTA, CDR2 FQGNSA. CDR3 protein: CASSPTGGGYGYTF. CDR3 nucleotides: TGTGCCAGCAGCCCCACAGGGGGCGGCTATGGCTACACCTTC.

The CDR3 region has the DNA TGTGCCATCACGGCCGAATTCCTGACCGGGGAGCTGTTTTTT. The encoded protein is CAITAEFLTGELFF. The chain joins TRBV10-3 to TRBJ2-2; no clear D. The germline V and J ends were trimmed by 7 bases and 5 bases, with 14 bases remaining between them. Germline V lookup: CDR1 ENHRY, CDR2 SYGVKD. The CDR3 is 14 residues long.

The rearrangement joins TRBV4-1 to TRBJ2-3; possibly TRBD2 for D (5 bases). Per germline, CDR1 MGHRA and CDR2 YSYEKL. The V and J ends lost 4 bases and 1 base respectively, with 12 bases between them. CDR3 length equals 15 residues. CDR3 sequence (DNA): TGCGCCAGCAGCCTTACTAGAAGGGGCACAGATACGCAGTATTTT. It specifies CASSLTRRGTDTQYF.

The gene calls are TRBV6-1 and TRBJ1-2; 10 positions agree with TRBD1. CDR1 is MNHNS and CDR2 is SASEGT in the germline V gene. The CDR3 has 19 residues. V was clipped by 0 bases and J by 0 bases; unmatched bases: 10. CDR3 DNA sequence: TGTGCCAGCAGTGAAGCTGGTGGGGACAGGGGCCCCACTAACTATGGCTACACCTTC. This gives the protein CASSEAGGDRGPTNYGYTF.

This clone was observed a few times. This chain connects TRBV5-5 to TRBJ2-5, with 8 bases aligning to TRBD2. V was pared by 4 bases and J by 3 bases, with 8 bases of the junction left unmatched. The CDR3 extends over 15 amino acids. Germline CDR1 is SGHKS and CDR2 is YYEKEE (reference sequence). The CDR3 protein is CASSDGLALEETQYF. The CDR3 DNA sequence: TGTGCCAGCAGCGACGGACTAGCTCTGGAAGAGACCCAGTACTTC.

This chain joins TRBV7-2 and TRBJ2-7; 10 bases line up with TRBD2. V shed 4 bases, J shed 2 bases, and the junction held 14 bases outside the gene matches. The CDR3 is 18 residues long. Per the germline V gene, CDR1 is SGHTA and CDR2 is FQGNSA. The CDR3, as DNA: TGTGCCAGCAGCTCCCTTCGGGCTAGCGGGGGAACCACCTACGAGCAGTACTTC. This codes for CASSSLRASGGTTYEQYF.

V usage is TRBV13 and J usage is TRBJ1-3, with D perhaps matching TRBD1 (6 bases). The CDR3 totals 13 residues. Germline CDR1 is PRHDT and CDR2 is FYEKMQ (reference sequence). V was trimmed by 5 bases and J by 8 bases, leaving 13 bases between them. The chain's CDR3 is CASSPGQSYTIYF. The CDR3 DNA sequence: TGTGCCAGCAGCCCCGGACAGTCTTACACCATATATTTT.

The gene calls are TRBV10-3 and TRBJ1-2; D is ambiguous. This CDR3 has 13 amino acids. Trimming removed 6 bases at V and 7 bases at J, with 15 bases between. Germline CDR1 ENHRY, CDR2 SYGVKD. CDR3 nucleotide sequence: TGTGCCATCAGGACGATGGGCAAGTCTGGCTACACCTTC. This encodes CAIRTMGKSGYTF.

This chain uses TRBV2 with TRBJ1-2; D gene ambiguous. Germline values: CDR1 SNHLY, CDR2 FYNNEI. The CDR3 is 13 residues long. The V and J ends lost 1 base and 8 bases respectively, with 11 bases between them. CDR3 protein: CASSEGIEWGYTF. CDR3 nucleotides: TGTGCCAGCAGTGAAGGAATTGAGTGGGGCTACACCTTC.

The chain has TRBV28 and TRBJ2-6, with 10 nucleotides matching TRBD1. Per the germline V gene, CDR1 is MDHEN and CDR2 is SYDVKM. V shed 6 bases, J shed 0 bases, and the junction held 8 bases outside the gene matches. The CDR3 is made up of 18 amino acids. For the CDR3, the DNA is TGTGCCAGCAGCCCGGGACAGGGGCCCCCCTCTGGGGCCAACGTCCTGACTTTC. It is translated as CASSPGQGPPSGANVLTF.

The chain is built from TRBV5-5 and TRBJ1-4; a possible D gene is TRBD1 (6 bases). The V and J ends lost 1 base and 7 bases respectively, with 11 bases between them. Germline V gene data show CDR1 as SGHKS and CDR2 as YYEKEE (reference sequence). CDR3 length equals 14 residues. The CDR3 DNA sequence: TGTGCCAGCAGCTTGTGGGGGCGGACTGAAAAACTGTTTTTT. This codes for CASSLWGRTEKLFF. Filled out from reference TRBV5-5 and TRBJ1-4, the complete variable domain reads DAGVTQSPTHLIKTRGQQVTLRCSPISGHKSVSWYQQVLGQGPQFIFQYYEKEERGRGNFPDRFSARQFPNYSSELNVNALLLGDSALYLCASSLWGRTEKLFFGSGTQLSVL.

Many counts were recorded for this clone. The chain recombines TRBV7-9 with TRBJ1-2; D perhaps matches TRBD1 (5 bases). V lost 5 bases and J 7 bases, leaving 20 bases between the germline ends. Germline assignment: CDR1 SEHNR and CDR2 FQNEAQ (reference sequence). CDR3 length: 15 residues. The CDR3 reads CASSDGWGRELGYTF. CDR3 nucleotide sequence: TGTGCCAGCAGCGACGGGTGGGGCAGGGAGCTTGGCTACACCTTC.

The J gene is TRBJ1-2, the V gene TRBV10-3; possible D gene TRBD1, 5 bases. This CDR3 has 12 amino acids. V lost 11 bases to trimming and J lost 2 bases, with 12 bases between them. Germline CDR1 is ENHRY and CDR2 is SYGVKD. The chain's CDR3 is CAARVPNYGYTF. DNA of the CDR3: TGTGCCGCCAGGGTACCCAACTATGGCTACACCTTC.

The V call is TRBV7-3, the J call TRBJ2-3; the D is unclear. The CDR3 totals 16 residues. Germline V CDR1 and CDR2: SGHTA, FQGTGA. V was clipped by 5 bases and J by 2 bases, with 17 bases between them. The chain's CDR3 is CASSSLIGRPTDTQYF. CDR3 bases: TGTGCCAGCAGCAGCTTAATCGGACGGCCCACAGATACGCAGTATTTT.

The chain is built from TRBV7-9 and TRBJ1-4, with TRBD1 as a possible D gene (5 bases). The CDR3 is made up of 13 amino acids. V was pared by 5 bases and J by 7 bases, with 11 bases between. Germline lookup yields CDR1 SEHNR and CDR2 FQNEAQ (reference sequence). CDR3 nucleotides: TGTGCCAGCAGCGTGGGGACGAGTGAAAAACTGTTTTTT. It yields the protein CASSVGTSEKLFF.

A few counts support this clone. The rearrangement uses TRBV5-6 and TRBJ2-2; weak D call: TRBD1 (6 bases). Germline V CDR1 and CDR2: SGHDT, YYEEEE. V lost 4 bases and J lost 6, with 16 bases in between. The CDR3 runs 15 residues. The CDR3 DNA sequence: TGTGCCAGCAGCGACAGGAGTTTCATCGCCGGGGAGCTGTTTTTT. Its translation: CASSDRSFIAGELFF. Variable domain in full (rest from reference TRBV5-6 and TRBJ2-2): DAGVTQSPTHLIKTRGQQVTLRCSPKSGHDTVSWYQQALGQGPQFIFQYYEEEERQRGNFPDRFSGHQFPNYSSELNVNALLLGDSALYLCASSDRSFIAGELFFGEGSRLTVL.

This clone was observed a single time. The CDR3 is CASRTYPTSGEKLFF. DNA of the CDR3: TGCGCCAGCCGTACTTACCCGACTTCCGGTGAAAAACTGTTTTTT. The V gene is TRBV4-1, the J gene TRBJ1-4; D unresolved. V was shortened by 8 bases and J by 7 bases, with 20 bases between the two germline ends. Germline V gene lookup returns CDR1 MGHRA and CDR2 YSYEKL. The CDR3 is 15 amino acids.

The CDR3 reads CASSDDGRVSDTQYF. The DNA for the CDR3 is TGTGCCAGCAGTGATGATGGCAGGGTTTCAGATACGCAGTATTTT. The rearrangement uses TRBV2 and TRBJ2-3; tentative D call: TRBD1 (5 bases). The CDR3 extends over 15 amino acids. Germline CDR1 reads SNHLY; CDR2 reads FYNNEI. V dropped 3 bases and J dropped 4 bases, with 14 bases sitting between them. Together with reference TRBV2 and TRBJ2-3, the CDR3 gives the full variable domain: EPEVTQTPSHQVTQMGQEVILRCVPISNHLYFYWYRQILGQKVEFLVSFYNNEISEKSEIFDDQFSVERPDGSNFTLKIRSTKLEDSAMYFCASSDDGRVSDTQYFGPGTRLTVL.

The gene calls are TRBV28 and TRBJ2-7; possibly TRBD2 for D (7 bases). Trimming removed 5 bases at V and 3 bases at J, with 23 bases between. The CDR3 totals 17 residues. Germline lookup yields CDR1 MDHEN and CDR2 SYDVKM. The CDR3 DNA reads as TGTGCCAGCAGTCACAGGGTATGGCTAGCGGTGGACTACGAGCAGTACTTC. This translates into CASSHRVWLAVDYEQYF.

V gene TRBV9 combines with J gene TRBJ2-7; no reliable D call. The length of the CDR3 is 14 residues. Germline-derived CDR1 and CDR2 are SGDLS and YYNGEE. The V end lost 2 bases, the J end lost 2 bases, and 11 bases lay between the germline ends. CDR3 coding DNA: TGTGCCAGCAGCGTGGAGTTGGCTCCCTACGAGCAGTACTTC. This encodes CASSVELAPYEQYF.

This clone has just a few counts. The gene calls are TRBV29-1 and TRBJ1-1; TRBD1 matches 7 bases. The CDR3 length is 14 residues. Germline V gene sequence: CDR1 SQVTM, CDR2 ANQGSEA. Unmatched junction bases numbered 3, after V lost 1 base and J lost 1 base. CDR3 protein: CSVEVWTGNTEAFF. CDR3 DNA: TGCAGCGTTGAAGTCTGGACAGGGAACACTGAAGCTTTCTTT.